The 15 T cell receptor beta chains given below trace back to one sample, sequenced in a study of spatial heterogeneity in lung cancer (dated by TCRdb to 2018 to 2020). The intended sense of this specimen's time point label: sample taken at primary tumor resection. Without any cell sorting, TCR sequencing was performed on whole RNA extracted either from tumor and nontumor lung tissue or from cryopreserved PBMC samples. Library generation was performed with 5' RACE. TCRdb shows the sequencer as NextSeq 500. The public reads were run again by TCRdb, first through fastp at Q25 and then through MiXCR, and only productive beta chains were kept. Every entry covers one CDR3 protein and lists the most common genes and DNA from its rows. The sample contains 12,000 to 15,000 distinct CDR3 sequences, over 6.5% of them found a single time. The top ten constitute around 30% of the sample. Source: PBMCs, taken at surgery. Source of these receptors: a female donor with early-stage non-small cell lung cancer.

In its sample, this clonotype was seen many times. The chain employs TRBV6-6 and TRBJ1-3, with 9 bases that match TRBD1. Germline V lookup: CDR1 MNHNY, CDR2 SVGAGI (reference sequence). V gave up 11 bases and J gave up 6 bases; unmatched junction bases: 5. The CDR3 extends over 12 amino acids. The CDR3 region is CAVRDRENTIYF. The CDR3 coding sequence is TGTGCCGTCCGGGACAGGGAAAACACCATATATTTT.

This clonotype was seen repeatedly, ten times or more. The chain has TRBV29-1 and TRBJ1-1; D is uncertain. CDR1 and CDR2 (germline): SQVTM, ANQGSEA. V lost 6 bases and J 1 base, leaving 9 bases between the germline ends. The CDR3 is 12 residues long. The CDR3 DNA sequence: TGCAGCGTGAGGTTCGGGAACACTGAAGCTTTCTTT. Its protein product is CSVRFGNTEAFF.

Ten or more counts support this clonotype. The chain links TRBV7-8 to TRBJ1-5; D is possibly TRBD1 (6 bases). CDR1 SGHVS and CDR2 FQNEAQ come from the germline V gene. CDR3 length: 16 amino acids. Deletions cut 1 base from V and 1 base from J, with 11 bases between. This CDR3 is CASSLVGGLSNQPQHF. CDR3 in DNA: TGTGCCAGCAGCTTAGTAGGGGGACTGAGCAATCAGCCCCAGCATTTT.

There are many counts of this clonotype. The rearrangement uses TRBV3-1 and TRBJ2-7; D remains ambiguous. The germline V gene encodes CDR1 LGHDT and CDR2 YNNKEL (reference sequence). Between the trimmed V and J ends, which lost 6 bases and 5 bases, there was a span of 20 bases. The CDR3 consists of 15 residues. CDR3 nucleotide sequence: TGTGCCAGCAGTCCAGCACCCACCGGGTTCCACGAGCAGTACTTC. Translated, it gives CASSPAPTGFHEQYF.

The chain couples TRBV2 to TRBJ2-7; D is perhaps TRBD2 (5 bases). Trimming took off 4 bases at V and 4 bases at J, with 11 bases between the two ends. Germline V gives CDR1 SNHLY, CDR2 FYNNEI. The CDR3 extends over 13 amino acids. CDR3 residues: CASSGAGSYEQYF. In nucleotides, the CDR3 is TGTGCCAGCAGTGGTGCGGGCAGTTACGAGCAGTACTTC.

The gene calls are TRBV9 and TRBJ2-2, with 15 bases aligning to TRBD2. Germline CDR1 SGDLS, CDR2 YYNGEE. V was pared by 3 bases and J by 2 bases, with 5 bases of the junction left unmatched. This CDR3 region has 18 residues. The CDR3 coding sequence is TGTGCCAGCAGCGAGGGACTAGCGGGGGGCTTTAACACCGGGGAGCTGTTTTTT. It translates to CASSEGLAGGFNTGELFF.

The genes are TRBV4-3 and TRBJ1-4; 9 nucleotides match TRBD1. V trimming: 1 base; J trimming: 0 bases; junction bases outside the gene matches: 6. CDR1 LGHNA and CDR2 YSLEER come from the germline V gene. The CDR3 spans 18 residues. CDR3 amino acids: CASSQAGQGASTNEKLFF. CDR3 DNA: TGCGCCAGCAGCCAAGCGGGACAGGGAGCCTCAACTAATGAAAAACTGTTTTTT.

This sequence joins TRBV29-1 and TRBJ2-5; D is ambiguous. Germline V lookup: CDR1 SQVTM, CDR2 ANQGSEA. V gave up 6 bases and J gave up 4 bases, with 15 bases separating them. This CDR3 has 13 amino acids. CDR3 coding DNA: TGCAGCGTGGAATCCAAGGGTTTAGAGACCCAGTACTTC. This sequence encodes CSVESKGLETQYF.

At least ten counts were recorded for this clonotype. V usage is TRBV20-1 and J usage is TRBJ1-5, with D possibly matching TRBD1 (6 bases). The length of the CDR3 is 16 residues. Germline-derived CDR1 and CDR2 are DFQATT and SNEGSKA (reference sequence). V gave up 1 base and J gave up 7 bases, with 20 bases separating them. DNA for the CDR3: TGCAGTGCTAGAGGGACCCGGGACAATCTCGGCCAGCCCCAGCATTTT. Translated, it gives CSARGTRDNLGQPQHF.

With respect to this clonotype: With a much larger clone just one base away, this may be a read error. The V gene is TRBV7-6, the J gene TRBJ2-3, with TRBD2 matching 8 bases. The CDR3 is made up of 16 amino acids. CDR1 and CDR2 from the germline V gene are SGHVS and FNYEAQ. V was pared by 5 bases and J by 0 bases, with 7 bases of the junction left unmatched. CDR3 sequence (DNA): TGTGCCAGCAGCCCCGGGACTAGGGGTAGCACAGATACGCAGTATTTT. Amino acids: CASSPGTRGSTDTQYF.

The J gene is TRBJ2-1, the V gene TRBV7-8, with 10 positions matching TRBD1. Germline V lookup: CDR1 SGHVS, CDR2 FQNEAQ. This CDR3 contains 15 residues. With 4 bases clipped from V and 9 bases from J, the junction kept 9 bases outside the gene matches. CDR3 in DNA: TGTGCCAGCAGCTCCCGGGACAGGGGCGGAGGTGAGCAGTTCTTC. It translates to CASSSRDRGGGEQFF.

This clonotype was picked up many times. The chain uses TRBV9 and TRBJ2-2; 10 bases fit TRBD2. J lost 6 bases, V lost 0 bases, and 11 bases had no gene match. The germline CDR1 and CDR2 sequences are SGDLS and YYNGEE. The CDR3 spans 18 residues. CDR3 region: CASSVDAGAGGRAGELFF. The CDR3 DNA is TGTGCCAGCAGCGTAGATGCCGGAGCGGGAGGGCGTGCCGGGGAGCTGTTTTTT.

In this sample, this clonotype turned up many times. The V and J genes are TRBV3-1 and TRBJ2-2; TRBD2 matches 12 bases. The V gene end was trimmed by 4 bases and the J gene end by 1 base; junction bases not matched to a gene: 7. Per germline, CDR1 LGHDT and CDR2 YNNKEL (reference sequence). CDR3 length equals 18 residues. CDR3 DNA sequence: TGTGCCAGCAGCCCTGGACTAGCGGGATCTTGGAACACCGGGGAGCTGTTTTTT. Translated, it gives CASSPGLAGSWNTGELFF. Full variable domain (rest looked up from reference TRBV3-1 and TRBJ2-2): DTAVSQTPKYLVTQMGNDKSIKCEQNLGHDTMYWYKQDSKKFLKIMFSYNNKELIINETVPNRFSPKSPDKAHLNLHINSLELGDSAVYFCASSPGLAGSWNTGELFFGEGSRLTVL.

This clonotype has at least ten counts. The V call is TRBV29-1, the J call TRBJ2-7; TRBD1 matches 7 bases. CDR1 and CDR2 from the germline V gene are SQVTM and ANQGSEA. CDR3 size: 13 residues. V was pared by 7 bases and J by 4 bases, with 10 bases of the junction left unmatched. CDR3 sequence reads: CSAHGQGQYEQYF. The CDR3 DNA sequence: TGCAGCGCCCATGGGCAGGGACAGTACGAGCAGTACTTC.

The rearrangement joins TRBV30 to TRBJ1-3; unclear D gene. The germline V gene encodes CDR1 GTSNPN and CDR2 SVGIG (reference sequence). Trimming took off 0 bases at V and 3 bases at J, with 6 bases between the two ends. The CDR3 extends over 13 amino acids. The CDR3 sequence: CAWSVLLGNTIYF. The CDR3 DNA sequence: TGTGCCTGGAGTGTTCTCCTTGGAAACACCATATATTTT. The full variable domain, rest sourced from reference TRBV30 and TRBJ1-3, is SQTIHQWPATLVQPVGSPLSLECTVEGTSNPNLYWYRQAAGRGLQLLFYSVGIGQISSEVPQNLSASRPQDRQFILSSKKLLLSDSGFYLCAWSVLLGNTIYFGEGSWLTVV.